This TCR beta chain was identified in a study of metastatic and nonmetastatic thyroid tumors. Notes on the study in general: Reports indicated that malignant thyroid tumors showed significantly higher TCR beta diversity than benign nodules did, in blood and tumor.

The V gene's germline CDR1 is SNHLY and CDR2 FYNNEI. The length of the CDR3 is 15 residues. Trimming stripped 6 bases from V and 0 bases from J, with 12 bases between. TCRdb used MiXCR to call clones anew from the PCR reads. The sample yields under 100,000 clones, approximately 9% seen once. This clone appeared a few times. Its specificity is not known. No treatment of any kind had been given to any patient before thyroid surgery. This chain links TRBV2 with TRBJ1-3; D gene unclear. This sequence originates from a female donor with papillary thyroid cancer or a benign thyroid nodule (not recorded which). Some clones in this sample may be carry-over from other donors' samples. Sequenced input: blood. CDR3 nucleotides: TGTGCCAGCAGCGTCAAGGCTGGCTCTGGAAACACCATATATTTT. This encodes CASSVKAGSGNTIYF.